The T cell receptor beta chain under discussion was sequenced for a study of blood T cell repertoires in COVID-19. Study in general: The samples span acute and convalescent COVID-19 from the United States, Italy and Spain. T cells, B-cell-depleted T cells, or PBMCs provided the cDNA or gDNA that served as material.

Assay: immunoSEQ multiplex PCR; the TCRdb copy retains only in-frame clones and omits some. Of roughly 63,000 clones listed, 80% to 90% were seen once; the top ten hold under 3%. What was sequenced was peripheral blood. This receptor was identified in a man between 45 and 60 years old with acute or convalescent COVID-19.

The CDR3 coding sequence is TGCAGTGCTAGTAGGTTGCCGGGAGCGAACACTGAAGCTTTCTTT. This codes for CSASRLPGANTEAFF. V gene TRBV20-1 combines with J gene TRBJ1-1; no definite D call. Trimming stripped 3 bases from V and 1 base from J, with 15 bases between. The CDR3 consists of 15 residues. Germline-derived CDR1 and CDR2 are DFQATT and SNEGSKA (reference sequence).